This is a list of T cell receptor beta chains from one sample in a study of T cell responses to AZD1222 COVID-19 vaccine. Libraries were prepared by immunoSEQ multiplex PCR; TCRdb keeps only in-frame clonotypes and omits some of them. Counted here are fewer than 90,000 clones, roughly 88% occurring once; the ten biggest clones make up about 11%. The sequences come from peripheral blood, collected on day 0 of AZD1222 vaccination. The receptors derive from an adult in good health. CDR3s include the opening cysteine and the closing phenylalanine or tryptophan. D genes are given only for firm matches. Some rows have no size entry. The others give once, few or many, or a class for an expanded clone.

V	J	D	size	CDR3	DNA
TRBV5-1	TRBJ2-5	NA	NA	CASSLGNMGETQYF	TGCGCCAGCAGCTTGGGGAATATGGGTGAGACCCAGTACTTC
TRBV6-2/TRBV6-3	TRBJ2-1	TRBD2	NA	CASSVPGLAYEQFF	TGTGCCAGCAGTGTCCCGGGACTAGCGTATGAGCAGTTCTTC
TRBV19	TRBJ1-1	NA	few	CASQDRLNTEAFF	TGTGCCAGTCAGGACAGATTGAACACTGAAGCTTTCTTT
TRBV10-1	TRBJ2-1	NA	once	CASSEPKQPPSYNEQFF	TGCGCCAGCAGTGAGCCAAAGCAGCCGCCCTCCTACAATGAGCAGTTCTTC
TRBV18	TRBJ2-3	TRBD2	NA	CASSPRASGSDTQYF	TGTGCCAGCTCCCCGAGGGCTAGCGGCTCAGATACGCAGTATTTT
TRBV25-1	TRBJ1-5	NA	NA	CASSEPEANQPQHF	TGTGCCAGCAGTGAGCCGGAGGCCAATCAGCCCCAGCATTTT
TRBV2	TRBJ2-1	NA	NA	CASSGPQFF	TGTGCCAGCAGTGGACCCCAGTTCTTC
TRBV25-1	TRBJ1-4	TRBD1	NA	CASRTGVNEKLFF	TGTGCCAGCAGGACAGGGGTTAATGAAAAACTGTTTTTT
TRBV5-1	TRBJ1-5	NA	once	CASSLTQGQGQPQHF	TGCGCCAGCAGCTTGACACAGGGTCAGGGTCAGCCCCAGCATTTT
TRBV7-6	TRBJ1-3	NA	NA	CASSPQPSSTLSGNTIYF	TGTGCCAGCAGCCCGCAGCCGAGCAGCACACTCTCTGGAAACACCATATATTTT
TRBV5-1	TRBJ2-5	TRBD2	once	CASSTRAGSETQYF	TGCGCCAGCAGCACACGAGCGGGGTCAGAGACCCAGTACTTC
TRBV5-5	TRBJ2-1	TRBD2	once	CASSWSLSGSSYNEQFF	TGTGCCAGCAGCTGGTCATTGAGCGGGAGTTCTTACAATGAGCAGTTCTTC
TRBV2	TRBJ1-1	NA	NA	CASSTREGSTEAFF	TGTGCCAGCAGCACCAGGGAAGGAAGCACTGAAGCTTTCTTT
TRBV7-9	TRBJ1-6	NA	NA	CASSISAPESPLHF	TGTGCCAGCAGCATTAGCGCCCCGGAATCACCCCTCCACTTT
TRBV28	TRBJ1-3	NA	few	CASSLRTGRTGNTIYF	TGTGCCAGCAGTTTACGAACCGGACGAACTGGAAACACCATATATTTT
TRBV12-3/TRBV12-4	TRBJ2-3	NA	NA	CASSREAPDTQYF	TGTGCCAGCAGTAGGGAGGCCCCAGATACGCAGTATTTT
TRBV7-9	TRBJ2-7	TRBD1	NA	CASSPPTGAEQYF	TGTGCCAGCAGCCCGCCAACAGGGGCCGAGCAGTACTTC
TRBV6-5	TRBJ2-7	TRBD1	NA	CASSPTWGQIYEQYF	TGTGCCAGCAGTCCAACCTGGGGACAGATCTACGAGCAGTACTTC
TRBV14	TRBJ2-1	NA	NA	CASSPVWGYNSEQFF	TGTGCCAGCAGCCCAGTGTGGGGTTACAATAGTGAGCAGTTCTTC
TRBV6-4	TRBJ2-2	NA	NA	CASSDSMTENTGELFF	TGTGCCAGCAGTGACTCGATGACAGAAAACACCGGGGAGCTGTTTTTT
TRBV28	TRBJ1-5	NA	NA	CASTDPAADNQPQHF	TGTGCCAGCACCGACCCGGCGGCAGACAATCAGCCCCAGCATTTT